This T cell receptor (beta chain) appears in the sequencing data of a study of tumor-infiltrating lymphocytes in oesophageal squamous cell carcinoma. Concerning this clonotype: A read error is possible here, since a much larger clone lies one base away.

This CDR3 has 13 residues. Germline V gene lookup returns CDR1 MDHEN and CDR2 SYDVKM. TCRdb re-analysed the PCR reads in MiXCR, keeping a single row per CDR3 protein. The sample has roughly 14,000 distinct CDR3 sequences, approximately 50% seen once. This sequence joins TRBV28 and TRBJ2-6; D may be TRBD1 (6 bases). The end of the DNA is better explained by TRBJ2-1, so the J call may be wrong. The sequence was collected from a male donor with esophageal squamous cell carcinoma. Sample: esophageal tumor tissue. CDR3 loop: CASSPQGYNEQFF. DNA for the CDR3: TGTGCCAGCAGTCCACAGGGTTACAATGAGCAGTTCTTC.